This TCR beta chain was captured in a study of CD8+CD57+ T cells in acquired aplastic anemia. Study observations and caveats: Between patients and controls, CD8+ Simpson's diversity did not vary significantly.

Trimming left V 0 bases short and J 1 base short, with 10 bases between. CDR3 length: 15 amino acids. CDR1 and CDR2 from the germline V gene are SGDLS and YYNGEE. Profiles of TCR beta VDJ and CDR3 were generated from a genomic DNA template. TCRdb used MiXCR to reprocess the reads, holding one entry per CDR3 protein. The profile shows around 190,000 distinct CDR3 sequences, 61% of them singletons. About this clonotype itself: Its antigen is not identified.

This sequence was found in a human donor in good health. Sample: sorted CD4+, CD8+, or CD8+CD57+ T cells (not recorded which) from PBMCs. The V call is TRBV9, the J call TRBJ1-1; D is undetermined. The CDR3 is CASSVDSLQNTEAFF. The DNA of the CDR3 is TGTGCCAGCAGCGTAGATTCCCTACAGAACACTGAAGCTTTCTTT.